These 20 T cell receptor beta chains share one sample of origin, sequenced in a study of post-analysis software for immune sequencing data. Whole-study results and caveats: Compared with controls, patients had more of five or six TRBV segments, including TRBV5-6, TRBV5-1 and TRBV20-1.

The antigens of these receptors remain unknown. Unique molecular identifiers were built into the TCR beta cDNA libraries. TCRdb reanalysed the PCR reads using MiXCR and keeps one entry per CDR3 protein. The top ten clones hold roughly 3.4% of a sample with about 210,000 distinct CDR3 sequences, approximately 28% of them seen once. The material sequenced was blood. The receptors originated from a girl aged 2-17 years with multiple sclerosis.

The chain uses TRBV4-1 and TRBJ2-1; tentative D call: TRBD2 (6 bases). With the DNA end fitting TRBJ2-7 better, the J assignment may be wrong. CDR1 is MGHRA, CDR2 YSYEKL, per germline. The CDR3 length is 15 residues. The CDR3 region has the DNA TGCGCCAGCAGCCAGCTTACGCGGGGCCCCTACGAGCAGTACTTC. It translates to CASSQLTRGPYEQYF.

This clonotype showed up many times. The V gene is TRBV15, the J gene TRBJ2-1, with 8 bases lining up with TRBD1. V gave up 4 bases and J gave up 2 bases; unmatched junction bases: 4. The CDR3 consists of 15 residues. Germline V gene lookup returns CDR1 LNHNV and CDR2 YYDKDF (reference sequence). The CDR3 sequence: CATSNRDRTYNEQFF. Written as DNA, the CDR3 is TGTGCCACCAGCAACCGGGACAGGACCTACAATGAGCAGTTCTTC. Full variable domain (remainder filled in from reference TRBV15 and TRBJ2-1): DAMVIQNPRYQVTQFGKPVTLSCSQTLNHNVMYWYQQKSSQAPKLLFHYYDKDFNNEADTPDNFQSRRPNTSFCFLDIRSPGLGDTAMYLCATSNRDRTYNEQFFGPGTRLTVL.

J is TRBJ2-3 and V is TRBV18; TRBD1 is a possible D gene (6 bases). Germline V lookup: CDR1 KGHSH, CDR2 LQKENI. The V gene lost 8 bases and the J gene lost 15 bases, with 27 bases spanning the gap. There are 14 residues in the CDR3. CDR3 in DNA: TGTGCCAGCCCCGAGGGGCAGGGGATGAGAACCCCCTATTTT. Its translation: CASPEGQGMRTPYF.

This chain links TRBV3-1 with TRBJ1-6, with 8 bases that match TRBD1. CDR1 and CDR2 (germline): LGHDT, YNNKEL (reference sequence). V gave up 0 bases and J gave up 7 bases; unmatched junction bases: 8. CDR3 length equals 17 residues. For the CDR3, the DNA is TGTGCCAGCAGCCAAGAGGGCAGGGGGCGTAGAAATTCACCCCTCCACTTT. Residues: CASSQEGRGRRNSPLHF.

The chain is built from TRBV20-1 and TRBJ1-4; maybe TRBD1 (6 bases). V gave up 3 bases and J gave up 7 bases, with 27 bases separating them. CDR1 and CDR2 from the germline V gene are DFQATT and SNEGSKA (reference sequence). The CDR3 is 18 residues long. CDR3 in DNA: TGCAGTGCTAGCGGGACGTTTCTGTCGGCCGGGGGCCGTGAAAAACTGTTTTTT. This encodes CSASGTFLSAGGREKLFF.

This clonotype was seen ten or more times. V usage is TRBV29-1 and J usage is TRBJ1-2; tentative D call: TRBD1 (5 bases). The CDR3 length is 14 residues. Germline lookup yields CDR1 SQVTM and CDR2 ANQGSEA. V lost 6 bases, J lost 2 bases, and 16 bases lay in between. The CDR3 DNA reads TGCAGCGTAAACCGGGACGGGGGGAACTATGGCTACACCTTC. Protein product: CSVNRDGGNYGYTF.

V is TRBV5-1 and J is TRBJ2-7, with 11 bases identical to TRBD1. CDR3 length: 14 residues. Germline V gives CDR1 SGHRS, CDR2 YFSETQ. The V and J ends lost 6 bases and 4 bases, in that order; junction bases with no gene match: 6. CDR3 protein: CASNPGTGGYEQYF. The CDR3 DNA reads TGCGCCAGCAACCCCGGGACAGGGGGGTACGAGCAGTACTTC.

The J gene is TRBJ1-6, the V gene TRBV20-1, with no clear D. V dropped 0 bases and J dropped 5 bases, with 11 bases sitting between them. The CDR3 contains 15 residues. Germline CDR1 is DFQATT and CDR2 is SNEGSKA (reference sequence). The CDR3 loop reads CSARDSRADNSPLHF. CDR3 coding DNA: TGCAGTGCTAGAGACTCCCGGGCTGATAATTCACCCCTCCACTTT.

This chain joins TRBV7-2 and TRBJ1-5; D ambiguous. The CDR3 loop spans 15 amino acids. V was pared by 5 bases and J by 4 bases, with 15 bases between. Germline V gene data show CDR1 as SGHTA and CDR2 as FQGNSA. The DNA of the CDR3 is TGTGCCAGCAGCGGAAGGACCGGAGAGAATCAGCCCCAGCATTTT. Its translation: CASSGRTGENQPQHF.

Of note for this clonotype: One base away lies a much larger clone, so this may be a sequencing read error. This chain uses TRBV20-1 with TRBJ2-1, with a weak D call TRBD1 (7 bases). V was pared by 6 bases and J by 6 bases, with 21 bases between. Germline V gives CDR1 DFQATT, CDR2 SNEGSKA (reference sequence). The CDR3 is made up of 15 amino acids. CDR3 sequence (DNA): TGCAGTGCCAGGGGGGCGGGACGCATACCCAATGAGCAGTTCTTC. It is translated as CSARGAGRIPNEQFF.

CDR3 region: CASLDHSGNNEQYF. CDR3 nucleotides: TGTGCCAGCCTTGACCATAGCGGGAACAATGAGCAGTACTTC. The rearrangement links TRBV27 to TRBJ2-5; 8 nucleotides line up with TRBD2. The CDR3 contains 14 residues. Germline CDR1 MNHEY, CDR2 SMNVEV (reference sequence). V was clipped by 8 bases and J by 11 bases; unmatched bases: 16.

The CDR3 here is CASSNRDRGSYEQYF. The CDR3 coding sequence is TGCGCCAGCAGCAACCGGGACAGGGGTAGCTACGAGCAGTACTTC. This chain joins TRBV5-1 and TRBJ2-7; TRBD1 matches 10 bases. Germline loops: CDR1 SGHRS, CDR2 YFSETQ. CDR3 size: 15 residues. The V segment lost 4 bases and the J segment 3 bases; nucleotides outside the gene matches: 7.

This clonotype occurred many times. V gene TRBV6-5 combines with J gene TRBJ2-7, with D possibly being TRBD1 (5 bases). Per the germline V gene, CDR1 is MNHEY and CDR2 is SVGAGI. V was trimmed by 2 bases and J by 0 bases, leaving 5 bases between them. The CDR3 extends over 13 amino acids. CDR3 DNA sequence: TGTGCCAGCAGTTACCAGGGCTCCTACGAGCAGTACTTC. Amino acid sequence: CASSYQGSYEQYF.

V is TRBV12-3 or TRBV12-4 and J is TRBJ1-2; 7 bases align to TRBD1. With 5 bases clipped from V and 2 bases from J, the junction kept 8 bases outside the gene matches. The CDR3 has 15 residues. DNA for the CDR3: TGTGCCAGCAGTCAGAGGACAGGTCTCAACTATGGCTACACCTTC. Protein product: CASSQRTGLNYGYTF.

The chain has TRBV27 and TRBJ2-7, with unresolved D. CDR3 length: 13 residues. Germline CDR1 reads MNHEY; CDR2 reads SMNVEV (reference sequence). Trimming pared 1 base from V and 5 bases from J, leaving 9 bases between. CDR3 bases: TGTGCCAGCAGTTTATACAGCCATGACGAGCAGTACTTC. Protein product: CASSLYSHDEQYF.

This clonotype was found a few times. The chain employs TRBV7-9 and TRBJ1-2, with D possibly TRBD1 on 5 matching bases. V lost 5 bases and J 2 bases, leaving 18 bases between the germline ends. Germline V gene data show CDR1 as SEHNR and CDR2 as FQNEAQ (reference sequence). The CDR3 runs 16 residues. The CDR3 nucleotides read TGTGCCAGCAGCCGCGAACAGGCTCGGGGCAACTATGGCTACACCTTC. This sequence encodes CASSREQARGNYGYTF.

This clonotype was counted at least ten times. The CDR3 DNA reads as TGTGCCAGCAGCTTAGATCCGGCGGAAAGAGTTTACAATGAGCAGTTCTTC. It encodes CASSLDPAERVYNEQFF. The rearrangement joins TRBV11-3 to TRBJ2-1; no clear D gene. The V gene's germline CDR1 is SGHNT and CDR2 YENEEA. Between the trimmed V and J ends, which lost 0 bases and 4 bases, there was a span of 16 bases. This CDR3 spans 17 amino acids.

This clonotype showed up many times. The chain is built from TRBV7-2 and TRBJ1-2; 7 bases are a match to TRBD1. Germline loops: CDR1 SGHTA, CDR2 FQGNSA. The CDR3 has 14 amino acids. After removal of 5 bases from V and 6 bases from J, the junction contained 9 bases not matched to a gene. In nucleotides, the CDR3 is TGTGCCAGCAGCACCCAGACAGGGACGGATGGCTACACCTTC. This sequence encodes CASSTQTGTDGYTF.

In this sample, this clonotype turned up a few times. The chain carries TRBV5-1 and TRBJ2-4; the D gene is possibly TRBD2 (5 bases). The CDR3 is made up of 18 amino acids. V lost 7 bases, J lost 6 bases, and 29 bases lay in between. Germline V gene lookup returns CDR1 SGHRS and CDR2 YFSETQ. CDR3 residues: CASSPGGSGTQGGNIQYF. CDR3 nucleotide sequence: TGCGCCAGCTCCCCCGGCGGAAGCGGAACTCAAGGAGGAAACATTCAGTACTTC.

In this sample, this clonotype turned up many times. The chain employs TRBV20-1 and TRBJ2-7; D might be TRBD1 (6 bases). This CDR3 contains 12 residues. V lost 6 bases to trimming and J lost 6 bases, with 15 bases between them. Germline V CDR1 and CDR2: DFQATT, SNEGSKA (reference sequence). For the CDR3, the DNA is TGCAGTGCAACCAGACAGGCCAGCGAGCAGTACTTC. Amino acids: CSATRQASEQYF.